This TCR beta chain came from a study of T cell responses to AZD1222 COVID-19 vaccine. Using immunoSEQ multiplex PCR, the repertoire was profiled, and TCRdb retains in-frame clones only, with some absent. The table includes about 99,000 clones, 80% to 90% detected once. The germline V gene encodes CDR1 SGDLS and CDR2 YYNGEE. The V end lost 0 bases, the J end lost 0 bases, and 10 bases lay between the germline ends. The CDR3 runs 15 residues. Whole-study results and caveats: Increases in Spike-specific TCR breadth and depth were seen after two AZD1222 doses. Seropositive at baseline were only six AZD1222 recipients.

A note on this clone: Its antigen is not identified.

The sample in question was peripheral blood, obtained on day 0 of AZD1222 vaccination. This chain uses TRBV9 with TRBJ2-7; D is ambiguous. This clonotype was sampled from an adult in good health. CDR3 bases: TGTGCCAGCAGCGTAGGGTCCGCGAGCTCCTACGAGCAGTACTTC. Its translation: CASSVGSASSYEQYF.